This T cell receptor (beta chain) was obtained from a study of identical twins. With 2 bases clipped from V and 5 bases from J, the junction kept 6 bases outside the gene matches. This CDR3 region has 15 residues. The germline gives CDR1 DFQATT, CDR2 SNEGSKA (reference sequence). No donor was unhealthy or non-Caucasian. TCRdb ran MiXCR on the 5' RACE reads and lists one entry per CDR3 protein. The sample includes about 890,000 distinct CDR3 sequences, approximately 13% of them seen just once. This same sample was also taken into another study, of yellow fever vaccine responses in identical twins.

This clonotype was obtained from a young woman in good health. V is TRBV20-1 and J is TRBJ2-5; 12 bases line up with TRBD2. Sequenced material: PBMCs. The chain's CDR3 is CSARTLAGGTETQYF. The CDR3 bases are TGCAGTGCTAGAACACTAGCGGGGGGAACGGAGACCCAGTACTTC.